This T cell receptor (beta chain) was documented in a study of blood T cells in healthy people across ages. A second PCR of roughly 7 to 11 cycles used a sample-barcoded 5' primer and a J-beta primer mix. A template-switch adaptor that had 12 random nucleotides put a tag on each cDNA molecule. CDR3-containing paired-end reads numbered at least 2.5 million in each sample. Each CDR3 protein is one row after TCRdb ran MiXCR on the 5' RACE reads. The table records some 710,000 distinct CDR3 sequences, approximately 21% of them present only once. General study points: Unsorted PBMCs prevented conclusive naive versus antigen-experienced comparison. Age showed a roughly linear inverse relationship with TCR beta diversity per million T cells.

The table lists this clonotype with a few counts. Its antigen is unknown. The TCR comes from a man aged 70-80 years in good health. Sequenced: blood.

The CDR3 protein is CASSRGVAGGNTDTQYF. DNA for the CDR3: TGTGCCAGCAGCCGCGGCGTAGCGGGAGGGAACACAGATACGCAGTATTTT. The rearrangement joins TRBV7-9 to TRBJ2-3, with 11 bases fitting TRBD2. The V segment lost 5 bases and the J segment 2 bases; nucleotides outside the gene matches: 9. Germline CDR1 is SEHNR and CDR2 is FQNEAQ (reference sequence). CDR3 length: 17 amino acids.